This T cell receptor beta chain was identified in a study of T cells in tumors after PD-1 blockade. As for the study in general: Each patient got pembrolizumab 200 mg every 3 weeks or cemiplimab 350 mg every 2 weeks.

Germline CDR1 is GTSNPN and CDR2 is SVGIG (reference sequence). This CDR3 spans 21 amino acids. V was cut by 3 bases and J by 4 bases, with 36 bases left in between. The repertoire was sequenced with immunoSEQ multiplex PCR; TCRdb's copy has only in-frame clones and lacks some. The table records about 47,000 clones, 75% to 85% of them present only once. This material consisted of PBMCs, taken before anti-PD-1 treatment. The chain has TRBV30 and TRBJ1-2; a weak D match, TRBD1 (5 bases). The receptor comes from a human donor with basal cell carcinoma. This CDR3 is CAWRTSFPGILSASPFYGYTF. The CDR3 DNA reads TGTGCCTGGAGGACTTCGTTTCCAGGGATCCTTTCTGCTTCGCCTTTCTATGGCTACACCTTC.